The present entry profiles one T cell receptor (beta chain) with its context. Per the study methods: Amplification with reference gene primers provided the estimates of nucleated cell counts. Some clones are missing from TCRdb's copy, which holds only in-frame ones; the method was immunoSEQ multiplex PCR. V and J calls and clone size follow that table, whereas D and trimming were derived from the DNA. The table lists some 150,000 clones, approximately 86% of them singletons. The record originates from a study of blood T cell repertoires in COVID-19. Study-level background: Samples came from the United States, Italy and Spain, spanning acute and convalescent COVID-19.

Trimming removed 8 bases at V and 6 bases at J, with 13 bases between. This CDR3 spans 12 amino acids. From germline, CDR1 is MNHEY and CDR2 SVGAGI. The chain couples TRBV6-5 to TRBJ1-2; D may be TRBD1 (5 bases). The source is a man in his fifties or sixties who had recovered from COVID-19. Material for sequencing was peripheral blood. The CDR3 sequence is CASGTGGHGYTF. In nucleotides, the CDR3 is TGTGCCAGCGGGACGGGAGGACATGGCTACACCTTC.